The 15 T cell receptor beta chains given below trace back to one sample, sequenced in a study of T cell changes during pregnancy in multiple sclerosis. TCRdb's table, derived via immunoSEQ multiplex PCR, lists solely in-frame clones and lacks some. The table lists about 80,000 clones, about 91% of them singletons. Sequences were derived from peripheral blood, sampled before pregnancy. The receptors originated from a female donor with multiple sclerosis, enrolled in a pregnancy study.

This clone was recorded only once. CDR3: CASRPDRGRDTQYF. The CDR3, as DNA: TGTGCCAGTAGGCCGGACAGGGGTCGAGATACGCAGTATTTT. The chain employs TRBV19 and TRBJ2-3; 9 nucleotides agree with TRBD1. The CDR3 totals 14 residues. The V segment lost 6 bases and the J segment 5 bases; nucleotides outside the gene matches: 6. The germline V gene has CDR1 LNHDA and CDR2 SQIVND (reference sequence).

The V call is TRBV4-1, the J call TRBJ2-1; 12 bases line up with TRBD2. Germline V gene data show CDR1 as MGHRA and CDR2 as YSYEKL. The CDR3 spans 15 residues. Trimming cost V 2 bases and J 7 bases; bases outside gene matches: 3. The CDR3 sequence is CASSQSSGGGNEQFF. For the CDR3, the DNA is TGCGCCAGCAGCCAATCTAGCGGGGGGGGGAATGAGCAGTTCTTC.

The chain combines TRBV5-8 with TRBJ2-3; no clear D. Germline lookup yields CDR1 SGHTS and CDR2 YDEGEE. V lost 6 bases, J lost 0 bases, and 17 bases lay in between. The CDR3 has 16 residues. The CDR3: CASTYPPPDSTDTQYF. The CDR3 DNA is TGTGCCAGCACCTACCCTCCACCCGATAGCACAGATACGCAGTATTTT.

The V call is TRBV15, the J call TRBJ1-1, with 7 bases fitting TRBD1. Germline-derived CDR1 and CDR2 are LNHNV and YYDKDF (reference sequence). The CDR3 extends over 14 amino acids. Trimming removed 0 bases from V and 10 bases from J; junction bases left unmatched: 8. CDR3 sequence: CATSRDLTWDRAFF. The CDR3 nucleotides are TGTGCCACCAGCAGAGACTTAACCTGGGACAGAGCTTTCTTT.

The chain has TRBV27 and TRBJ2-7; 10 bases map to TRBD2. V was pared by 10 bases and J by 3 bases, with 9 bases of the junction left unmatched. The CDR3 is 14 amino acids. Germline V lookup: CDR1 MNHEY, CDR2 SMNVEV (reference sequence). The CDR3 protein is CATGERGGLYEQYF. For the CDR3, the DNA is TGTGCCACCGGAGAGCGGGGGGGTCTCTACGAGCAGTACTTC.

The CDR3 coding sequence is TGCGCCAGCAGCCAAGAACGGGGGGTAGGTTACACTGAAGCTTTCTTT. As protein: CASSQERGVGYTEAFF. The chain uses TRBV4-1 and TRBJ1-1; maybe TRBD1 (5 bases). The CDR3 runs 16 residues. Looked up from germline, CDR1 is MGHRA and CDR2 is YSYEKL. V was trimmed by 0 bases and J by 3 bases, leaving 14 bases between them.

The J gene is TRBJ2-7, the V gene TRBV2, with unresolved D. The germline V gene has CDR1 SNHLY and CDR2 FYNNEI. The CDR3 is 13 amino acids. Trimming stripped 6 bases from V and 3 bases from J, with 12 bases between. The CDR3 loop reads CASRPSQNYEQYF. Written as DNA, the CDR3 is TGTGCCAGCAGGCCTTCACAGAACTACGAGCAGTACTTC.

The chain couples TRBV12-5 to TRBJ1-1, with 8 positions matching TRBD1. Germline lookup yields CDR1 LGHNT and CDR2 FRNRAP. The CDR3 sequence is 15 residues long. The V and J ends lost 5 bases and 4 bases, in that order; junction bases with no gene match: 9. CDR3 in amino acids: CASGRSGGEVTEAFF. The CDR3 region has the DNA TGTGCTAGTGGTCGATCAGGGGGCGAGGTCACTGAAGCTTTCTTT.

The chain links TRBV9 to TRBJ2-7; D not resolved. CDR3 length: 13 residues. Trimming left V 4 bases short and J 1 base short, with 9 bases between. Germline loops: CDR1 SGDLS, CDR2 YYNGEE. The CDR3 loop reads CASSPSDSYEQYF. The CDR3 bases are TGTGCCAGCAGCCCCAGCGATTCCTACGAGCAGTACTTC.

The CDR3 bases are TGTGCCAGCAGTCAAGGGACTTTTTCGGAGACCCAGTACTTC. Encoded protein: CASSQGTFSETQYF. The V call is TRBV27, the J call TRBJ2-5; D is perhaps TRBD2 (6 bases). The germline V gene has CDR1 MNHEY and CDR2 SMNVEV (reference sequence). V lost 5 bases, J lost 5 bases, and 15 bases lay in between. The length of the CDR3 is 14 residues.

This chain uses TRBV19 with TRBJ1-3; possible D gene TRBD1, 5 bases. CDR3 size: 15 residues. The V end was cut by 6 bases, the J end by 2 bases, with 14 bases between. Germline CDR1 and CDR2: LNHDA and SQIVND (reference sequence). The CDR3 protein is CASRSGASAGNTIYF. CDR3 coding DNA: TGTGCCAGTAGGTCTGGGGCGTCGGCTGGAAACACCATATATTTT.

The J gene is TRBJ2-1, the V gene TRBV5-4, with a tentative D call TRBD2 (5 bases). The V gene's germline CDR1 is SGHNT and CDR2 YYREEE (reference sequence). The V gene lost 4 bases and the J gene lost 0 bases, with 11 bases spanning the gap. This CDR3 comprises 15 residues. The CDR3 loop is CASSREGVSYNEQFF. CDR3 sequence (DNA): TGTGCCAGCAGCCGAGAGGGTGTCTCCTACAATGAGCAGTTCTTC.

The rearrangement uses TRBV5-1 and TRBJ1-3; TRBD1 matches at 9 bases. The CDR3 totals 15 residues. Germline V gene lookup returns CDR1 SGHRS and CDR2 YFSETQ. V lost 6 bases to trimming and J lost 2 bases; unmatched junction nucleotides: 6. The CDR3 DNA is TGCGCCAGCAACCGGGGACAGGGAACTGGAAACACCATATATTTT. Amino acid sequence: CASNRGQGTGNTIYF.

The chain links TRBV19 to TRBJ2-6; TRBD2 might be the D (6 bases). Germline CDR1 LNHDA, CDR2 SQIVND (reference sequence). The CDR3 is made up of 15 amino acids. V lost 8 bases to trimming and J lost 5 bases, with 16 bases between them. The CDR3 DNA follows: TGTGCCAGTTCTCCGGACGGGAGCTGGGCCAACGTCCTGACTTTC. This sequence encodes CASSPDGSWANVLTF.

V and J are TRBV4-1 and TRBJ1-2; 11 bases map to TRBD1. The ends lost 0 bases at V and 4 bases at J; junction bases unmatched: 4. Germline V lookup: CDR1 MGHRA, CDR2 YSYEKL. This CDR3 is built from 16 residues. The CDR3 nucleotides read TGCGCCAGCAGCCAAGACCCCGGGACAGGGGGCTATGGCTACACCTTC. Its translation: CASSQDPGTGGYGYTF.